The rows below give T cell receptor beta chains drawn from one sample of a study of vaccination effects on CD4 cells after COVID-19. Antigen specificity for these receptors is unknown. Sequenced by immunoSEQ multiplex PCR; TCRdb stores in-frame clones only, minus some. The table shows 15,000 or so clones, with 60% to 85% occurring only once. The sequenced sample was CD4+ T cells from PBMCs cultured with HCoV-NL63 spike peptides, obtained after COVID-19 vaccination. All receptors come from a human donor who received a COVID-19 vaccine. Each CDR3 is given with its conserved first and last residue. The order of the fields is J gene, V gene, CDR3 length, CDR3 protein.

J: TRBJ2-7
V: TRBV28
length: 14
CDR3: CASSGWTESYEQYF

J: TRBJ2-3
V: TRBV30
length: 13
CDR3: CAWSRLMADTQYF

J: TRBJ1-1
V: TRBV27
length: 14
CDR3: CASSRGRGNTEAFF

J: TRBJ1-4
V: TRBV6-1
length: 16
CDR3: CASSEVRGQGSEKLFF

J: TRBJ1-3
V: TRBV5-6
length: 16
CDR3: CASSLTGQASGNTIYF

J: TRBJ2-1
V: TRBV12-3/TRBV12-4
length: 13
CDR3: CASSLGLGNEQFF

J: TRBJ1-6
V: TRBV5-4
length: 13
CDR3: CASSLDKNSPLHF

J: TRBJ2-3
V: TRBV11-3
length: 14
CDR3: CASSPFRDPDTQYF

J: TRBJ2-1
V: TRBV7-6
length: 17
CDR3: CASSSRPGGSTYNEQFF

J: TRBJ1-1
V: TRBV28
length: 12
CDR3: CASSPRGSEAFF

J: TRBJ1-2
V: TRBV7-3
length: 14
CDR3: CASSPMGGGYGYTF

J: TRBJ2-7
V: TRBV5-1
length: 16
CDR3: CASSLGGGIKTYEQYF

J: TRBJ2-5
V: TRBV9
length: 16
CDR3: CASSKGTSGDQETQYF

J: TRBJ1-4
V: TRBV7-9
length: 13
CDR3: CASSLLSDQKLFF

J: TRBJ1-2
V: TRBV10-3
length: 16
CDR3: CAISASPSGGAHGYTF

J: TRBJ2-1
V: TRBV3-1/TRBV3-2
length: 13
CDR3: CASSQLAPNEQFF

J: TRBJ2-1
V: TRBV7-2
length: 16
CDR3: CASSLVISGGAHEQFF

J: TRBJ2-6
V: TRBV4-1
length: 15
CDR3: CASSQAASGANVLTF

J: TRBJ2-2
V: TRBV28
length: 15
CDR3: CASSLGGTDHGELFF

J: TRBJ2-5
V: TRBV25-1
length: 12
CDR3: CASSPTGETQYF

J: TRBJ1-1
V: TRBV4-1
length: 16
CDR3: CASSLTETGGRAEAFF

J: TRBJ2-3
V: TRBV3-1/TRBV3-2
length: 15
CDR3: CASSPLRGPADTQYF

J: TRBJ1-5
V: TRBV3-1/TRBV3-2
length: 14
CDR3: CASSQGDRNQPQHF

J: TRBJ1-1
V: TRBV6-2/TRBV6-3
length: 15
CDR3: CASSYPGHTNTEAFF

J: TRBJ1-2
V: TRBV18
length: 14
CDR3: CASSPGQGAGGYTF

J: TRBJ2-7
V: TRBV10-3
length: 14
CDR3: CAIKEDRGPYEQYF

J: TRBJ1-5
V: TRBV18
length: 14
CDR3: CASSQGHSDQPQHF

J: TRBJ2-3
V: TRBV25-1
length: 16
CDR3: CASSESTGGRTDTQYF

J: TRBJ2-7
V: TRBV19
length: 15
CDR3: CASSISGTGGYEQYF